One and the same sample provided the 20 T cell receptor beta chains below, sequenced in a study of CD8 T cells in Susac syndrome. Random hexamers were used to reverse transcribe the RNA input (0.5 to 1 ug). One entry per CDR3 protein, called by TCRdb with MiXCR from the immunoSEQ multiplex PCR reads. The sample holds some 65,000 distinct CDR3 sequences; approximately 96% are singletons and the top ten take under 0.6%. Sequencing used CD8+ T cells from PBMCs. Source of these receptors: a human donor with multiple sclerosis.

The CDR3: CASSPNHGQGEQYF. The CDR3 DNA follows: TGTGCCAGCAGCCCCAATCACGGACAGGGCGAGCAGTACTTC. The chain recombines TRBV5-4 with TRBJ2-7; 8 nucleotides agree with TRBD1. The CDR3 runs 14 residues. Unmatched junction bases numbered 9, after V lost 4 bases and J lost 6 bases. Germline CDR1 reads SGHNT; CDR2 reads YYREEE (reference sequence).

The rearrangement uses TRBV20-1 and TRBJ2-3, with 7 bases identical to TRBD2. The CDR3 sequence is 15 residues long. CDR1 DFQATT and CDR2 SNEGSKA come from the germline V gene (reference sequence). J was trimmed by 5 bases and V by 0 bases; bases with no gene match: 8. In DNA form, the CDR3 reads TGCAGTGCTAGAGATCGGCGCGGGAGTGGAGATACGCAGTATTTT. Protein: CSARDRRGSGDTQYF.

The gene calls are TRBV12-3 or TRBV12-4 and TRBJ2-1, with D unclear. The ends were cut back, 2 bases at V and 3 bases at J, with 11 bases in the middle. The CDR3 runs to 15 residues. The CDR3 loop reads CASSLLEKNYNEQFF. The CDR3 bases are TGTGCCAGCAGTTTATTGGAGAAAAACTACAATGAGCAGTTCTTC.

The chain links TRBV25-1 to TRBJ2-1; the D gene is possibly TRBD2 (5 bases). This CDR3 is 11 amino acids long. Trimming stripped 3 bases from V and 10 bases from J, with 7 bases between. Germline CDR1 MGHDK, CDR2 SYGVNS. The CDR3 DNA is TGTGCCAGCAGTGATCTAGCAGAGCAGTTCTTC. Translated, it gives CASSDLAEQFF.

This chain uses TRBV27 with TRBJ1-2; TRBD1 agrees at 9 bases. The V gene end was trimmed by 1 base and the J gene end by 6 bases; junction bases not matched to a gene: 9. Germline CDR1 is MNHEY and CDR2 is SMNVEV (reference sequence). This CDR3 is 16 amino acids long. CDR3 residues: CASSLFAGQGWDGYTF. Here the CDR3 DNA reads TGTGCCAGCAGTTTATTTGCGGGACAGGGTTGGGATGGCTACACCTTC.

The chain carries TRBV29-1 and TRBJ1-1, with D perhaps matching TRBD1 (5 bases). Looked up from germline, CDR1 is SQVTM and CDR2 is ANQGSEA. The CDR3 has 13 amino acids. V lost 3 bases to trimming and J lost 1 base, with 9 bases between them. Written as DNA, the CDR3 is TGCAGCGTTGATAGTCAGGGGAACACTGAAGCTTTCTTT. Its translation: CSVDSQGNTEAFF.

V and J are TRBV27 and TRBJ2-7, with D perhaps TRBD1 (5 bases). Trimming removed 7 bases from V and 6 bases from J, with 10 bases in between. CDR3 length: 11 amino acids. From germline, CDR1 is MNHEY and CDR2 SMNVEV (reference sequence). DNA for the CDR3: TGTGCCAGCAATCAGGGCTCCGAGCAGTACTTC. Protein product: CASNQGSEQYF.

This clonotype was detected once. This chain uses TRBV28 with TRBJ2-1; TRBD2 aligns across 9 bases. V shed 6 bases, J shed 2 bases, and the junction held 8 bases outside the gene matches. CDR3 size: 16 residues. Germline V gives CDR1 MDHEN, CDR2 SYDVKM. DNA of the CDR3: TGTGCCAGCAGCCCCTTTGCGGGAGGGACCTACAATGAGCAGTTCTTC. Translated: CASSPFAGGTYNEQFF.

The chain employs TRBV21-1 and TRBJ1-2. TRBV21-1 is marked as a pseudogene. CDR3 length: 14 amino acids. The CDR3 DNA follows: TGTGCCAGCAGCAAAGGAGAGAGAGGTTTCGGCTACACCTTC. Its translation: CASSKGERGFGYTF.

CDR3 coding DNA: TGCAGTGCAGCCCCTGAGGTGGCCGGCACAGATACGCAGTATTTT. Its translation: CSAAPEVAGTDTQYF. The J gene is TRBJ2-3, the V gene TRBV20-1; D is uncertain. V was cut by 6 bases and J by 1 base, with 17 bases left in between. This CDR3 comprises 15 residues. The V gene's germline CDR1 is DFQATT and CDR2 SNEGSKA (reference sequence).

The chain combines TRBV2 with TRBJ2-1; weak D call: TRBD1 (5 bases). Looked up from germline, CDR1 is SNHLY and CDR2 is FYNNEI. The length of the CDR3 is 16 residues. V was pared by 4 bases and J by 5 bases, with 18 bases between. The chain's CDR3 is CASSVGTGLFHNEQFF. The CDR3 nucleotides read TGTGCCAGCAGTGTGGGTACAGGCCTTTTCCACAATGAGCAGTTCTTC.

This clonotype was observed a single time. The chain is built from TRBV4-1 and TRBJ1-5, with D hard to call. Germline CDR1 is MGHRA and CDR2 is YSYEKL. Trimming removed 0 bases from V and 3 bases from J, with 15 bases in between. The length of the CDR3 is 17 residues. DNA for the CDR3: TGCGCCAGCAGCCAAGAACCGAGACTTTCCCTCAATCAGCCCCAGCATTTT. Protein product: CASSQEPRLSLNQPQHF.

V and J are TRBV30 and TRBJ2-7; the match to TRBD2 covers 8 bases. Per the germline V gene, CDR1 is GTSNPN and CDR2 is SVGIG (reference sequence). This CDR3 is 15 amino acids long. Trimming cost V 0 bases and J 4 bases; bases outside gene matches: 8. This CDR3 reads CAWSVHRGGTYEQYF. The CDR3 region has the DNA TGTGCCTGGAGTGTACATCGCGGGGGGACGTACGAGCAGTACTTC. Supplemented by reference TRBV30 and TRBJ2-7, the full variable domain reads SQTIHQWPATLVQPVGSPLSLECTVEGTSNPNLYWYRQAAGRGLQLLFYSVGIGQISSEVPQNLSASRPQDRQFILSSKKLLLSDSGFYLCAWSVHRGGTYEQYFGPGTRLTVT.

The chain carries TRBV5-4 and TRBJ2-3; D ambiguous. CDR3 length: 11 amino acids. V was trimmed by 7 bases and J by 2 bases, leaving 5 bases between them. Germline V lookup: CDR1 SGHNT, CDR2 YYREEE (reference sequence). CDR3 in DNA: TGTGCCAGCGAAAACACAGATACGCAGTATTTT. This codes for CASENTDTQYF.

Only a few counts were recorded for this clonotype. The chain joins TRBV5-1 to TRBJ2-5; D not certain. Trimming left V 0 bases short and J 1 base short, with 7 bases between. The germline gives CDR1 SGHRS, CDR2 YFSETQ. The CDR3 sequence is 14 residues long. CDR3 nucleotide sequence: TGCGCCAGCAGCTTGGCCGATATCCAAGAGACCCAGTACTTC. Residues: CASSLADIQETQYF.

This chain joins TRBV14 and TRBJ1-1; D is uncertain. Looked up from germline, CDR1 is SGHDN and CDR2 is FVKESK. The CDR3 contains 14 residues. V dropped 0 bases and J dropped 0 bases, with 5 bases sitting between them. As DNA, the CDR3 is TGTGCCAGCAGCCAAGAGTGGGTGAACACTGAAGCTTTCTTT. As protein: CASSQEWVNTEAFF.

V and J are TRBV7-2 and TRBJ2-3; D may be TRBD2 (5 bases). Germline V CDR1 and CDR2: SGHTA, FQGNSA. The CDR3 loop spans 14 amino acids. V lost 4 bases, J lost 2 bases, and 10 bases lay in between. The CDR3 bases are TGTGCCAGCAGCTGGTCCGGGATCACAGATACGCAGTATTTT. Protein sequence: CASSWSGITDTQYF.

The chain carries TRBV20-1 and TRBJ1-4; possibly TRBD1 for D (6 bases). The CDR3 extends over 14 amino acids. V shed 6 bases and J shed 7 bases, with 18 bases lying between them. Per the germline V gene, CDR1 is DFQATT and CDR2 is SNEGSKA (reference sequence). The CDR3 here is CSARDTQRPEKLFF. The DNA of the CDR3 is TGCAGTGCCAGGGACACCCAGAGGCCTGAAAAACTGTTTTTT.

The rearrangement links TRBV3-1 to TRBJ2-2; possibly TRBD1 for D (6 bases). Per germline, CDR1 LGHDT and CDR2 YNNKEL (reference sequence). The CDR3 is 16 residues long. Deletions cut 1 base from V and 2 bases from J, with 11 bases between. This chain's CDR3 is CASSQGTEVNTGELFF. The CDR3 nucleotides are TGTGCCAGCAGCCAAGGGACAGAAGTAAACACCGGGGAGCTGTTTTTT.

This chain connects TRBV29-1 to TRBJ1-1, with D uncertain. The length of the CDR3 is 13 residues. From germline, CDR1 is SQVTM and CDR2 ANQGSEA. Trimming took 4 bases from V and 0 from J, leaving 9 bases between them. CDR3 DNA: TGCAGCGTTGTGCCAGACATGAACACTGAAGCTTTCTTT. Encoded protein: CSVVPDMNTEAFF.